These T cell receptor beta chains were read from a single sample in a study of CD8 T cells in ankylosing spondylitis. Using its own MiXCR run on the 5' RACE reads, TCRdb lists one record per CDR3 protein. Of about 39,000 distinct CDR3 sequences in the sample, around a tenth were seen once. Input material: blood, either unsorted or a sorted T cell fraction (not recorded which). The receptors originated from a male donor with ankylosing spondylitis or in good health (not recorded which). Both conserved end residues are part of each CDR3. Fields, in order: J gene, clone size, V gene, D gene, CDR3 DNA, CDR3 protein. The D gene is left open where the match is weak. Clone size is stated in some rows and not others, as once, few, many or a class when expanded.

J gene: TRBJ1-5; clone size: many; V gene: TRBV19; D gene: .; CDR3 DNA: TGTGCCAGTAGTATATGGTCGGCAGAGGATCAGCCCCAGCATTTT; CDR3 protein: CASSIWSAEDQPQHF
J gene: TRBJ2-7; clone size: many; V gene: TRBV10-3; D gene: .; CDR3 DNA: TGTGCCATCTCCTTGCGGGGAACGGGAGAGCAGTACTTC; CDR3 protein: CAISLRGTGEQYF
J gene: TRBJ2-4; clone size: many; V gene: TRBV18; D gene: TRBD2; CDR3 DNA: TGTGCCAGCTCACCAAGCGGGGGCAACATTCAGTACTTC; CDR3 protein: CASSPSGGNIQYF
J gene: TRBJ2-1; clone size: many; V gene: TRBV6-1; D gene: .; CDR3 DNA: TGTGCCAGCAGTGAAAGTGGCAGCCTCAAGCAGTTCTTC; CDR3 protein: CASSESGSLKQFF
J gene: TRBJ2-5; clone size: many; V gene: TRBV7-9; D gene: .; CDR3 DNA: TGTGCCAGCAGCTTGGGGCAGGGCCAAGAGACCCAGTACTTC; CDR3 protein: CASSLGQGQETQYF
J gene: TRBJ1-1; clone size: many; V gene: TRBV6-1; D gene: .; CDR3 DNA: TGTGCCAGCAGTGAAACGATGCGGACTGAAGCTTTCTTT; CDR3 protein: CASSETMRTEAFF
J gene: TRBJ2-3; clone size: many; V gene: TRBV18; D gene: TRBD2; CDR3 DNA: TGTGCCAGCTCACCAACGAGCGGGAGGCGCACAGATACGCAGTATTTT; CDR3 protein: CASSPTSGRRTDTQYF
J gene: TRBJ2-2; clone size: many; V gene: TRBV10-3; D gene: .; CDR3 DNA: TGTGCCATCAGGCCCGACTCCCGAGGGGACACCGGGGAGCTGTTTTTT; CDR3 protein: CAIRPDSRGDTGELFF
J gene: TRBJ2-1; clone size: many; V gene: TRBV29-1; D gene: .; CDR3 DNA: TGCAGCGTTGAAGATTTCTCCGGCAGGGACTACAATGAGCAGTTCTTC; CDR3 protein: CSVEDFSGRDYNEQFF
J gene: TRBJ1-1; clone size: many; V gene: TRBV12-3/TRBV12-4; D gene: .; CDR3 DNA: TGTGCCAGCAGTAAAGCAACTGAAGCTTTCTTT; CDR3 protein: CASSKATEAFF
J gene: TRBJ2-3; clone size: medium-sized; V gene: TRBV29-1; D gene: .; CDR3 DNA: TGCAGCGTTGAGGATACCGGTGCGCCAGATACGCAGTATTTT; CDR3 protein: CSVEDTGAPDTQYF
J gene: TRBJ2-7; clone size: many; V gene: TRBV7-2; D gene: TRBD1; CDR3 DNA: TGTGCCAGCAGCCCTGGACAGGGGAAGTGGAACGAGCAGTACTTC; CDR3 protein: CASSPGQGKWNEQYF
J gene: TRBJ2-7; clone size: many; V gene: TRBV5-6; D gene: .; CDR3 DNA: TGTGCCAGCAGCTCCCTTCCCAGGACTCCCTTAGAATACGAGCAGTACTTC; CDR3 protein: CASSSLPRTPLEYEQYF
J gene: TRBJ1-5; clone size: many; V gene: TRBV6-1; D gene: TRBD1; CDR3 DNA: TGTGCCAGCAGTCAAGACAGGGGGGATCAGCCCCAGCATTTT; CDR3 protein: CASSQDRGDQPQHF
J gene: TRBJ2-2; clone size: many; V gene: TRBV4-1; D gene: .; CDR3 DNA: TGCGCCAGCAGCCAAGAGACGGGCTTTGGCGGGGAGCTGTTTTTT; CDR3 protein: CASSQETGFGGELFF
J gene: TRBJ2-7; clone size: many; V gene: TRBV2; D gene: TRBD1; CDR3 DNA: TGTGCCAGCAGGAGATCCGGGACAGGGATCTACGAGCAGTACTTC; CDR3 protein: CASRRSGTGIYEQYF
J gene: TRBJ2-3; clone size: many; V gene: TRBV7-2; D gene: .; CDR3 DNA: TGTGCCAGCAGCTTAGTTCAGCGGACAGATACGCAGTATTTT; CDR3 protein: CASSLVQRTDTQYF
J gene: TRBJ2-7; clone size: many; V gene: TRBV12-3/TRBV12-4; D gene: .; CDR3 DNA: TGTGCCAGCAGTTTTCTCTACGAGCAGTACTTC; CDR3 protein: CASSFLYEQYF
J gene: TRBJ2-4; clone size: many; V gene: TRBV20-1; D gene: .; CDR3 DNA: TGCAGTGTCCCCCGGGACTTAGCCAAAAACATTCAGTACTTC; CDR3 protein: CSVPRDLAKNIQYF
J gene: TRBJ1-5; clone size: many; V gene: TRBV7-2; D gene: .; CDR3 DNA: TGTGCCAGCAGCACACAGGCGGGGCCCCAGCATTTT; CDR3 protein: CASSTQAGPQHF
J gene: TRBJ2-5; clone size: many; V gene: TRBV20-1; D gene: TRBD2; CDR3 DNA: TGCAGTGCTAGAACCATAGCGGGAACAGGAGAGACCCAGTACTTC; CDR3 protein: CSARTIAGTGETQYF
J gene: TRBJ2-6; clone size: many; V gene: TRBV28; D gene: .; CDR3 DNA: TGTGCCAGCACTCTTGACCCGAGCTCTGGGGCCAACGTCCTGACTTTC; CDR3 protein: CASTLDPSSGANVLTF
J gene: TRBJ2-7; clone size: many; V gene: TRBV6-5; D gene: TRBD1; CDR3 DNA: TGTGCCAGCAGTTATTCCCGACAGGGGGCAGGTACGGGAGTTGGCGAGCAGTACTTC; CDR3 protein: CASSYSRQGAGTGVGEQYF
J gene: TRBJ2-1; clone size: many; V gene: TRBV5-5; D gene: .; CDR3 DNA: TGTGCCAGCAGCTTGGAGCAGGGGTACAATGAGCAGTTCTTC; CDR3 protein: CASSLEQGYNEQFF
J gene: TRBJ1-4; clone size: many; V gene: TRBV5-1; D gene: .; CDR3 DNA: TGCGCCAGCAGCACAGACAGCGGTAATGAAAAACTGTTTTTT; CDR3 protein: CASSTDSGNEKLFF
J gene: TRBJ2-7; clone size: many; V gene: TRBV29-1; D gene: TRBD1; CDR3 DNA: TGCAGCGTTGGACAGGGTGGGTCCTACGAGCAGTACTTC; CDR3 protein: CSVGQGGSYEQYF
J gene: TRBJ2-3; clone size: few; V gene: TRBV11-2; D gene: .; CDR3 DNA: TGTGCCAGCAGCCTGGACAGAGATACGCAGTATTTT; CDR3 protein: CASSLDRDTQYF
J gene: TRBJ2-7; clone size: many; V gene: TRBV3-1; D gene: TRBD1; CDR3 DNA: TGTGCCACCAGCCAAGGCCCATGGGGACAGGGGGCTTACGAGCAGTACTTC; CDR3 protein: CATSQGPWGQGAYEQYF
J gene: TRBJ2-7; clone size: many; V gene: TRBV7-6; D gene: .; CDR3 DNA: TGTGCCAGCAGCTTAGGCCCTTTGGGAAACGAGCAGTACTTC; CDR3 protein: CASSLGPLGNEQYF
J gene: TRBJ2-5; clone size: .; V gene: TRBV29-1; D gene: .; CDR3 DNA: TGCAGCGTTGAAGGGCGGGCCAGGGAACAGACCCAGTACTTC; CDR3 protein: CSVEGRAREQTQYF
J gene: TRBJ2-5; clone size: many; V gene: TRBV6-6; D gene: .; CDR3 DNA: TGTGCCAGCACCCTTTCAGGGACCCAGTACTTC; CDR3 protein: CASTLSGTQYF
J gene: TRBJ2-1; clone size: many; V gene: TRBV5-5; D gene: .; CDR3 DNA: TGTGCCAGCAGCTCGGGACTCACCTCCTACAATGAGCAGTTCTTC; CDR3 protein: CASSSGLTSYNEQFF
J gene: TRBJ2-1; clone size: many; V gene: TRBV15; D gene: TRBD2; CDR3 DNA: TGTGCCGTCGCTATAGCGGGAGAGTCCTACAATGAGCAGTTCTTC; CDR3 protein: CAVAIAGESYNEQFF
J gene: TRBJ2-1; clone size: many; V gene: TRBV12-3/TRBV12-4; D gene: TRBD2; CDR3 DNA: TGTGCCAGCAGTTTGCCCGGACTAGCGGGAAATGAGCAGTTCTTC; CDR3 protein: CASSLPGLAGNEQFF
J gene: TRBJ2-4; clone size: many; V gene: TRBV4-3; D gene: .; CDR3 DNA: TGCGCCAGCAGCCAAGATCTAGAGTCAGCCAAAAACATTCAGTACTTC; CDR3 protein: CASSQDLESAKNIQYF
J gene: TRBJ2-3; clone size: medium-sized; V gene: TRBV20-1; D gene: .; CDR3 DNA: TGCAGTGCTATCGCGGGGATCACAGATACGCAGTATTTT; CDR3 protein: CSAIAGITDTQYF
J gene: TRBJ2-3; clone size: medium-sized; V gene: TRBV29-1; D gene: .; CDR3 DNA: TGCAGCGTTCGAGGGTCTGAAGATACGCAGTATTTT; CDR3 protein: CSVRGSEDTQYF
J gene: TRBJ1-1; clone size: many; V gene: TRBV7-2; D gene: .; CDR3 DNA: TGTGCCAGCAGCTTATTGGGAGGCACTGAAGCTTTCTTT; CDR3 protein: CASSLLGGTEAFF
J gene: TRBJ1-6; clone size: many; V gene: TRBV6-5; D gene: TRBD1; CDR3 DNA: TGTGCCAGCAGTTATGATTCACCGGGACAGGCAAATTCACCCCTCCACTTT; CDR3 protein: CASSYDSPGQANSPLHF
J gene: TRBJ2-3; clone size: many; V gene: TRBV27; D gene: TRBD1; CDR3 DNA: TGTGCCAGCAGTTTGAGGAAACAGGGGTCTGGCACGCAGTATTTT; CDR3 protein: CASSLRKQGSGTQYF
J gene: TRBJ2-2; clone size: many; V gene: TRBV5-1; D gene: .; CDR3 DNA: TGCGCCAGCAGCTTCGCAGGGGCGCCGAACACCGGGGAGCTGTTTTTT; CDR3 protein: CASSFAGAPNTGELFF
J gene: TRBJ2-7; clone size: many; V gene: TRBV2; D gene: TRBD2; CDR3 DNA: TGTGCCAGCAGGCCGGGAGGTACCTACGAGCAGTACTTC; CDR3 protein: CASRPGGTYEQYF
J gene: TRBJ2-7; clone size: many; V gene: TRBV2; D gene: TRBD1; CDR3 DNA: TGTGCCAGCAGTGCCCCGGGACAGGAAAAATACGAGCAGTACTTC; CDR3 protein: CASSAPGQEKYEQYF
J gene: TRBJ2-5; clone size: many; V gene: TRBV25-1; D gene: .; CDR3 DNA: TGTGCCAGCAGTAGAATAGGGGCCGCGACTGAAGAGACCCAGTACTTC; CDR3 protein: CASSRIGAATEETQYF
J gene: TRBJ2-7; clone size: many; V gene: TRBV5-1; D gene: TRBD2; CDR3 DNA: TGCGCCAGCAGCAAGGGACTAGCGGGAAGGGAATCCTACGAGCAGTACTTC; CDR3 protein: CASSKGLAGRESYEQYF
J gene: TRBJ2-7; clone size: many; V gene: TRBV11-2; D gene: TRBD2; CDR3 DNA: TGTGCCAGCAGCCCAGTGGGACTAGCGGGAAGTTACGAGCAGTACTTC; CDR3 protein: CASSPVGLAGSYEQYF
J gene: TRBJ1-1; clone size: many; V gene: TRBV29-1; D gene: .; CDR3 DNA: TGCAGCGTTGGGGGTATCCAGAACACTGAAGCTTTCTTT; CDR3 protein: CSVGGIQNTEAFF
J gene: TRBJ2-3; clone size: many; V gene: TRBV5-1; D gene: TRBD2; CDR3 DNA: TGCGCCAGCACCCCCCGGGGGGGGCGGGACACAGATACGCAGTATTTT; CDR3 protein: CASTPRGGRDTDTQYF
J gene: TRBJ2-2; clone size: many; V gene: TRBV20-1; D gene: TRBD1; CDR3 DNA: TGCAGTGCCAAGGGCCACAGGGGCACCGGGGAGCTGTTTTTT; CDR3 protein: CSAKGHRGTGELFF
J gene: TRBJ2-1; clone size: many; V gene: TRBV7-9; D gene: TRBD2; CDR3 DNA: TGTGCCAGCAGCTCGTCCGGGACTAGTGGCAATGAGCAGTTCTTC; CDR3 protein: CASSSSGTSGNEQFF
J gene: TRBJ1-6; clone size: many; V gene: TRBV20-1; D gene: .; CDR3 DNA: TGCAGTGCTGCCCCCCGGCAGGGAAATAATTCACCCCTCCACTTT; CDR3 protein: CSAAPRQGNNSPLHF
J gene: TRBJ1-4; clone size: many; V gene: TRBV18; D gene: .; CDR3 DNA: TGTGCCAGCTCACGAGAGTCGGGGGAAAAACTGTTTTTT; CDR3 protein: CASSRESGEKLFF
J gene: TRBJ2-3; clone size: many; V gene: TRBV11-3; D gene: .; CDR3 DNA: TGTGCCAGCAGCTCCGTCAGCACAGATACGCAGTATTTT; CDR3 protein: CASSSVSTDTQYF
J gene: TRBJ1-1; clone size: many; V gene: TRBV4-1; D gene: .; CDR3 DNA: TGCGCCAGCAGCCAAGTAGGTCAGCGTGAAGCTTTCTTT; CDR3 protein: CASSQVGQREAFF
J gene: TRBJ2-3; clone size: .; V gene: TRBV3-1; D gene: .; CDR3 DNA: TGTGCCAGCAGCCAAAGGGGAAGTACAGATACGCAGTATTTT; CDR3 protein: CASSQRGSTDTQYF
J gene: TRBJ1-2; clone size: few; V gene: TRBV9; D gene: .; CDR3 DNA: TGTGCCAGCAGCGTACGGGAAATGATGGACTATGGCTACACCTTC; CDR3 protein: CASSVREMMDYGYTF
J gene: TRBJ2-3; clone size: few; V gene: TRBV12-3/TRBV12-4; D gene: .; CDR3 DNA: TGTGCCAGCAGTTTAGCACAGACTTTCGGTACGCAGTATTTT; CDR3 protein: CASSLAQTFGTQYF
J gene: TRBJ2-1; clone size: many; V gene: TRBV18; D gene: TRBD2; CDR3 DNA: TGTGCCAGCTCACCTAGCGGGAGGGCCATCAATGAGCAGTTCTTC; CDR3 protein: CASSPSGRAINEQFF
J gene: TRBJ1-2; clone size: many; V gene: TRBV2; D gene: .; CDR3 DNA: TGTGCCAGCAGTGAAGGGCCAGGGAGAGTTTATGGCTACACCTTC; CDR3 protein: CASSEGPGRVYGYTF
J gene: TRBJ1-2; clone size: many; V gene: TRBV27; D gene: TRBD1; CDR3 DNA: TGTGCCAGCAGTTTCGTTCAGGGGGGAGGGTACACCTTC; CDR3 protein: CASSFVQGGGYTF